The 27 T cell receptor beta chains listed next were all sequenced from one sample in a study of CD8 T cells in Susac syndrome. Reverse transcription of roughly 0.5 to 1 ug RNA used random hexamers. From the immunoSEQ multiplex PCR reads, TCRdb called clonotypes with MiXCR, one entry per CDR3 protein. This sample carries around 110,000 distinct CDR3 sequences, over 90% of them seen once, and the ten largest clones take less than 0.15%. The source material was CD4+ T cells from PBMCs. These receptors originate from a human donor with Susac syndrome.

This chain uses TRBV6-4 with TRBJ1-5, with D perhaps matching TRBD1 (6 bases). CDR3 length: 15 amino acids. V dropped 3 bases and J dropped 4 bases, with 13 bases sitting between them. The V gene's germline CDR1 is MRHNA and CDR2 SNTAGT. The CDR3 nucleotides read TGTGCCAGCAGTGAGAGGGGGGGAAGAAATCAGCCCCAGCATTTT. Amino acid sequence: CASSERGGRNQPQHF.

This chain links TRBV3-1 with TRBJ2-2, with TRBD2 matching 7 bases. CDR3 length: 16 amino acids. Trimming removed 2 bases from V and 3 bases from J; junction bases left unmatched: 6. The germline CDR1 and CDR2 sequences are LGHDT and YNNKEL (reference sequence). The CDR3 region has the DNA TGTGCCAGCAGCCAACCAGCGGGAAGTTACACCGGGGAGCTGTTTTTT. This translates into CASSQPAGSYTGELFF.

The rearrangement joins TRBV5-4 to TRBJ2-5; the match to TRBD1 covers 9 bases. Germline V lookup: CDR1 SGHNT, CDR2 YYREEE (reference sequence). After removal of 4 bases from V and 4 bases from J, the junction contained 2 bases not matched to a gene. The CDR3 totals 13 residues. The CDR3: CASSADRGETQYF. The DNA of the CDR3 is TGTGCCAGCAGCGCGGACAGGGGAGAGACCCAGTACTTC.

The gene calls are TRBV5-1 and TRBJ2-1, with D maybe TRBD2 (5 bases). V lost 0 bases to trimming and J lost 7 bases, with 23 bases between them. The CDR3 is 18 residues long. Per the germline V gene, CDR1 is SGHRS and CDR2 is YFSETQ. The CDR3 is CASSLVGLTTSLENEQFF. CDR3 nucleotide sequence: TGCGCCAGCAGCTTGGTTGGCTTAACTACTAGTTTGGAGAATGAGCAGTTCTTC.

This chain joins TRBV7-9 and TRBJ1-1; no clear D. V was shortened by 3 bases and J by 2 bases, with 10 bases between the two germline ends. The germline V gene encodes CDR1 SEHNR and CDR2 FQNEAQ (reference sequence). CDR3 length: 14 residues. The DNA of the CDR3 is TGTGCCAGCAGCTTGGGCGCAGTTAACACTGAAGCTTTCTTT. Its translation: CASSLGAVNTEAFF.

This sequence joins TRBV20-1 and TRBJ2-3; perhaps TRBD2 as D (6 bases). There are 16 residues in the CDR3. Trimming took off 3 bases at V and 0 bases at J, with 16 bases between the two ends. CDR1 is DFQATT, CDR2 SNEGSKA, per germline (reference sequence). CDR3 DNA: TGCAGTGCTAGCGTAGCGGAACAACCTAGCACAGATACGCAGTATTTT. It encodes CSASVAEQPSTDTQYF.

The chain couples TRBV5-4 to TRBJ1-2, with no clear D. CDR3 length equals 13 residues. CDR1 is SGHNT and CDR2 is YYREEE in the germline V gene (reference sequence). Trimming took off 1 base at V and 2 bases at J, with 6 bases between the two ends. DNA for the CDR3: TGTGCCAGCAGCTTGAACAGCAACTATGGCTACACCTTC. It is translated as CASSLNSNYGYTF. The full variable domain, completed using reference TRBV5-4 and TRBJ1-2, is ETGVTQSPTHLIKTRGQQVTLRCSSQSGHNTVSWYQQALGQGPQFIFQYYREEENGRGNFPPRFSGLQFPNYSSELNVNALELDDSALYLCASSLNSNYGYTFGSGTRLTVV.

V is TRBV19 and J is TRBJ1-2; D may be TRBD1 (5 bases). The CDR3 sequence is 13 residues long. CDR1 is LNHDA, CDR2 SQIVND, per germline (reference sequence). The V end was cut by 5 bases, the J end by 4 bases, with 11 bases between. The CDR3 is CASSVRDVYGYTF. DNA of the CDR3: TGTGCCAGTAGTGTCCGGGACGTCTATGGCTACACCTTC.

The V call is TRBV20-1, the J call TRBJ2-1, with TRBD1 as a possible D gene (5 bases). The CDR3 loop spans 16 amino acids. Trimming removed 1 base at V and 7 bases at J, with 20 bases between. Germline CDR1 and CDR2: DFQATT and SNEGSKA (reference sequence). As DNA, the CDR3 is TGCAGTGCTAGAGGGGCCGTTTCTGGGGCTGATAATGAGCAGTTCTTC. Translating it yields CSARGAVSGADNEQFF.

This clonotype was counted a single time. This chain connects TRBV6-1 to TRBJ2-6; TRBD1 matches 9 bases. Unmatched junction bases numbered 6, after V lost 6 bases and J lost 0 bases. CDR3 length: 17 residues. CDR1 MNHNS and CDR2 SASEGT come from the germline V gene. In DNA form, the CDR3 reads TGTGCCAGCAGCCCGGACAGGGGATACTCTGGGGCCAACGTCCTGACTTTC. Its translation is CASSPDRGYSGANVLTF.

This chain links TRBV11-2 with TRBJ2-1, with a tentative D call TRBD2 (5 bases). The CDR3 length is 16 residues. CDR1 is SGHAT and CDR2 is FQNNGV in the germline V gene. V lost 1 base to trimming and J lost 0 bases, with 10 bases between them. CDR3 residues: CASSLVASSSYNEQFF. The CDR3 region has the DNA TGTGCCAGCAGCTTAGTGGCTAGCAGCTCCTACAATGAGCAGTTCTTC.

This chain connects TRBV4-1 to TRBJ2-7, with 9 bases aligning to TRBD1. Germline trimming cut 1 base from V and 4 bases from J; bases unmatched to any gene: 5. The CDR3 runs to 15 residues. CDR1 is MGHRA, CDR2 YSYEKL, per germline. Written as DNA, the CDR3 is TGCGCCAGCAGCCAAGGGACAGGGGAACGATACGAGCAGTACTTC. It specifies CASSQGTGERYEQYF.

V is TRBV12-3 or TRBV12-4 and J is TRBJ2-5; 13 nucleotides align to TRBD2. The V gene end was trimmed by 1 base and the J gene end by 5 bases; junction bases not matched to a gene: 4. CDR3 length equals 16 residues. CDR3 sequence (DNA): TGTGCCAGCAGTTTAGGGACTAGCGGGAGTTGGGAGACCCAGTACTTC. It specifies CASSLGTSGSWETQYF.

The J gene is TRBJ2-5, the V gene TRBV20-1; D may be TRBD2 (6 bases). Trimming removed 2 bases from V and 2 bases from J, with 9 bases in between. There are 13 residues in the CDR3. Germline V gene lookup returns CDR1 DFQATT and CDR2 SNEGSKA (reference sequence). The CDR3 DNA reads TGCAGTGCTAGATGGGACTTACAAGAGACCCAGTACTTC. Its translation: CSARWDLQETQYF.

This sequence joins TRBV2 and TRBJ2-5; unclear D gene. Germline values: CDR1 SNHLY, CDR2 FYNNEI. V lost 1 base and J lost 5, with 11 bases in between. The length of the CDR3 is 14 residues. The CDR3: CASSEGRNMETQYF. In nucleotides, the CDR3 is TGTGCCAGCAGTGAAGGACGAAATATGGAGACCCAGTACTTC.

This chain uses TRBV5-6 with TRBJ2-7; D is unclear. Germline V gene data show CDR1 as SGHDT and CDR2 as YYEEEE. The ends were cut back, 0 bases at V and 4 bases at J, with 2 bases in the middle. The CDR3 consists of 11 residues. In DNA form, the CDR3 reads TGTGCCAGCAGCTTGGAATACGAGCAGTACTTC. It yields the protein CASSLEYEQYF. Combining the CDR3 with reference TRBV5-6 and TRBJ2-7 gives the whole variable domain DAGVTQSPTHLIKTRGQQVTLRCSPKSGHDTVSWYQQALGQGPQFIFQYYEEEERQRGNFPDRFSGHQFPNYSSELNVNALLLGDSALYLCASSLEYEQYFGPGTRLTVT.

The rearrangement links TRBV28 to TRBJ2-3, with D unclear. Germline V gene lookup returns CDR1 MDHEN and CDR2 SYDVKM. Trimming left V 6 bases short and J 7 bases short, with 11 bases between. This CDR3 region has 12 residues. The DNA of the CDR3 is TGTGCCAGCAGCCCCGGATTGAATACGCAGTATTTT. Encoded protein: CASSPGLNTQYF.

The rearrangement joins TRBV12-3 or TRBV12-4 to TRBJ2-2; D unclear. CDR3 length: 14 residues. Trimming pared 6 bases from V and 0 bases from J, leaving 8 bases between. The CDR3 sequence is CASSPNSNTGELFF. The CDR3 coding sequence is TGTGCCAGCAGCCCAAATTCGAACACCGGGGAGCTGTTTTTT.

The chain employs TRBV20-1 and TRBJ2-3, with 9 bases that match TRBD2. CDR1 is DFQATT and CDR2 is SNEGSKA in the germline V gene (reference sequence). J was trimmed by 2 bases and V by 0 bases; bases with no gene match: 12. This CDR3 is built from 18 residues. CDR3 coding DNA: TGCAGTGCTAGAGATCATTCTAAGGCTAGCGGGGACACAGATACGCAGTATTTT. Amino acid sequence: CSARDHSKASGDTDTQYF.

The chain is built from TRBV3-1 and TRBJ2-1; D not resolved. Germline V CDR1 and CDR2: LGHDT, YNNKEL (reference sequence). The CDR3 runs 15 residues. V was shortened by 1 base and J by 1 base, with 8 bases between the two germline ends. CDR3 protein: CASSQGVASYNEQFF. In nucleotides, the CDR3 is TGTGCCAGCAGCCAAGGCGTAGCTTCCTACAATGAGCAGTTCTTC.

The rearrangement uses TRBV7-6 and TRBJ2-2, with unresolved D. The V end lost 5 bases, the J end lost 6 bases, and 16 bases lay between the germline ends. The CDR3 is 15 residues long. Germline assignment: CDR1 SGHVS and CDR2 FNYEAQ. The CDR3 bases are TGTGCCAGCAGCCCGATTTCCACGGCCGCCGGGGAGCTGTTTTTT. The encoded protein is CASSPISTAAGELFF.

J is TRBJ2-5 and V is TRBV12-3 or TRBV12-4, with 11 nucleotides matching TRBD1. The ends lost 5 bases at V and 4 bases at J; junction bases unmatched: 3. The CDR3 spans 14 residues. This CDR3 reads CASSGDRGRETQYF. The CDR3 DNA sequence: TGTGCCAGCAGTGGGGACAGGGGGAGAGAGACCCAGTACTTC.

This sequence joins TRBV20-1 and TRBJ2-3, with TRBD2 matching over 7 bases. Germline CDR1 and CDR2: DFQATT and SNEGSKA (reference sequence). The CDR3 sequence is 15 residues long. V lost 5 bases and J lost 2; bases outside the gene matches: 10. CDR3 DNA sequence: TGCAGTGCTGGGGGGGTGAGGCTTTTCACAGATACGCAGTATTTT. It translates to CSAGGVRLFTDTQYF.

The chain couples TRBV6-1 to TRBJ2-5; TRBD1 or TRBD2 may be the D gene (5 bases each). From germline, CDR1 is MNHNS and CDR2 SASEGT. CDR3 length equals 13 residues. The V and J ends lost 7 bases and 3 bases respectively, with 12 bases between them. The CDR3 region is CASTIRGEETQYF. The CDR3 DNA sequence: TGTGCCAGCACCATCAGAGGGGAAGAGACCCAGTACTTC.

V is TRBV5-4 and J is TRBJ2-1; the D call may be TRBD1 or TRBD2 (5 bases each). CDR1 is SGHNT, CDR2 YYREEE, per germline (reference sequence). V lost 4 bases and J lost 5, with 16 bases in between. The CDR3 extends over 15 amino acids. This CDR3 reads CASSPQVGTHNEQFF. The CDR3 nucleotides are TGTGCCAGCAGCCCTCAAGTTGGGACCCACAATGAGCAGTTCTTC.

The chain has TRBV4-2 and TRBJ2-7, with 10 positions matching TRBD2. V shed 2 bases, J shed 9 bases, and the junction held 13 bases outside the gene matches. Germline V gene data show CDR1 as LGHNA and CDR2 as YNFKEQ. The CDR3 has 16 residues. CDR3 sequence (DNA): TGTGCCAGCAGCCAAATGGCAGCGGGAGGGCCGGGTTTGCAGTACTTC. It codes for CASSQMAAGGPGLQYF.

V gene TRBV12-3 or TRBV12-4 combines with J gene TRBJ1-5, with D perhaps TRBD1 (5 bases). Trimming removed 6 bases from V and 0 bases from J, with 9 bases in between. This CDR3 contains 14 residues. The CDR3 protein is CASSRTSSNQPQHF. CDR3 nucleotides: TGTGCCAGCAGCCGGACAAGTAGCAATCAGCCCCAGCATTTT.